These 32 T cell receptor beta chains originate from one sample sequenced in a study of a mutant IDH1 vaccine in newly diagnosed glioma. Time point defined: week 5, during vaccination. Vaccinated patients received 300 ug of mutant IDH1 20-mer peptide per dose, with topical imiquimod. For these TCRs, the target antigens are not known. Method: immunoSEQ multiplex PCR; TCRdb's copy keeps in-frame clones and lacks some. The repertoire holds about 42,000 clones, with 80% to 90% as singletons. The material sequenced was PBMCs, taken from a glioma patient whose treatment included an IDH1 peptide vaccine. The receptors shown here come from a man aged 35-49 years with glioma.

The chain uses TRBV5-6 and TRBJ2-7; 7 positions match TRBD2. Germline trimming cut 3 bases from V and 0 bases from J; bases unmatched to any gene: 6. Germline CDR1 is SGHDT and CDR2 is YYEEEE. The CDR3 length is 15 residues. Here the CDR3 reads CASSWISGGSYEQYF. The DNA of the CDR3 is TGTGCCAGCAGCTGGATCTCGGGAGGCTCCTACGAGCAGTACTTC. Full variable domain (outside the CDR3, taken from reference TRBV5-6 and TRBJ2-7): DAGVTQSPTHLIKTRGQQVTLRCSPKSGHDTVSWYQQALGQGPQFIFQYYEEEERQRGNFPDRFSGHQFPNYSSELNVNALLLGDSALYLCASSWISGGSYEQYFGPGTRLTVT.

V gene TRBV9 combines with J gene TRBJ2-1; 12 bases fit TRBD2. The CDR3 totals 14 residues. Unmatched junction bases numbered 4, after V lost 3 bases and J lost 9 bases. The germline CDR1 and CDR2 sequences are SGDLS and YYNGEE. CDR3 residues: CASSATTSGSEQFF. DNA of the CDR3: TGTGCCAGCAGCGCGACGACTAGCGGGAGTGAGCAGTTCTTC.

This clone was seen only once. The CDR3 reads CASRDRAGGNTIYF. In DNA, the CDR3 is TGTGCCAGTAGGGACAGGGCTGGAGGAAACACCATATATTTT. This chain uses TRBV19 with TRBJ1-3, with 8 bases matching TRBD1. Germline trimming cut 6 bases from V and 4 bases from J; bases unmatched to any gene: 5. From germline, CDR1 is LNHDA and CDR2 SQIVND (reference sequence). The CDR3 runs 14 residues.

The chain's CDR3 is CASSWTGGTIYF. The CDR3 DNA reads TGTGCCAGCAGTTGGACAGGCGGCACCATATATTTT. V gene TRBV6-1 combines with J gene TRBJ1-3; TRBD1 matches at 7 bases. The CDR3 is 12 amino acids. V lost 5 bases and J lost 9; bases outside the gene matches: 4. Germline V gives CDR1 MNHNS, CDR2 SASEGT.

The chain has TRBV19 and TRBJ2-2; D tentatively reads TRBD1 or TRBD2 (5 bases each). Deletions cut 5 bases from V and 7 bases from J, with 17 bases between. CDR3 size: 15 residues. Germline V lookup: CDR1 LNHDA, CDR2 SQIVND (reference sequence). CDR3 sequence: CASSSGTPNGGELFF. In DNA form, the CDR3 reads TGTGCCAGTAGTTCCGGGACCCCTAATGGCGGGGAGCTGTTTTTT.

The V gene is TRBV7-2, the J gene TRBJ2-7; D is unclear. This CDR3 contains 13 residues. The ends were cut back, 7 bases at V and 0 bases at J, with 10 bases in the middle. Germline V gene data show CDR1 as SGHTA and CDR2 as FQGNSA. The CDR3, as DNA: TGTGCCAGCACCCCCGCGGTCTCCTACGAGCAGTACTTC. The encoded protein is CASTPAVSYEQYF.

This chain links TRBV7-2 with TRBJ2-1, with a weak D call TRBD1 (5 bases). The germline gives CDR1 SGHTA, CDR2 FQGNSA. The CDR3 is 15 amino acids. Deletions cut 0 bases from V and 3 bases from J, with 9 bases between. CDR3 protein: CASSLARDSYNEQFF. The CDR3 coding sequence is TGTGCCAGCAGCTTAGCCCGCGACAGCTACAATGAGCAGTTCTTC.

This sequence joins TRBV10-3 and TRBJ2-2, with D uncertain. V gave up 2 bases and J gave up 1 base, with 2 bases separating them. From germline, CDR1 is ENHRY and CDR2 SYGVKD. The CDR3 contains 13 residues. CDR3 loop: CAISEVNTGELFF. CDR3 nucleotide sequence: TGTGCCATCAGTGAGGTGAACACCGGGGAGCTGTTTTTT.

The chain has TRBV11-3 and TRBJ2-7; D possibly corresponds to TRBD2 (6 bases). CDR3 length equals 15 residues. The germline V gene encodes CDR1 SGHNT and CDR2 YENEEA. Between the trimmed V and J ends, which lost 5 bases and 0 bases, there was a span of 14 bases. The CDR3, as DNA: TGTGCCAGCAGCCAGTTTGGAGGGAGCTCCTACGAGCAGTACTTC. Translation: CASSQFGGSSYEQYF.

In DNA form, the CDR3 reads TGTGCCAGCAGTACCACAGGGGTTCAGCCCCAGCATTTT. Translated, it gives CASSTTGVQPQHF. V is TRBV6-1 and J is TRBJ1-5; 7 nucleotides line up with TRBD1. The CDR3 sequence is 13 residues long. V was clipped by 5 bases and J by 6 bases; unmatched bases: 4. Germline V gene lookup returns CDR1 MNHNS and CDR2 SASEGT.

This chain uses TRBV4-1 with TRBJ2-1; D is undetermined. This CDR3 has 20 amino acids. Germline V gene lookup returns CDR1 MGHRA and CDR2 YSYEKL. Trimming left V 4 bases short and J 0 bases short, with 25 bases between. CDR3 protein: CASSPGLAAAVLSSYNEQFF. The CDR3 DNA reads TGCGCCAGCAGCCCTGGTCTGGCCGCCGCAGTCCTTAGCTCCTACAATGAGCAGTTCTTC.

V is TRBV4-1 and J is TRBJ2-1; 7 nucleotides line up with TRBD1. With 1 base clipped from V and 3 bases from J, the junction kept 6 bases outside the gene matches. The CDR3 extends over 16 amino acids. The V gene's germline CDR1 is MGHRA and CDR2 YSYEKL. The CDR3 DNA sequence: TGCGCCAGCAGCCAAGTCTCCAGGGGGAGCTACAATGAGCAGTTCTTC. This encodes CASSQVSRGSYNEQFF.

The chain employs TRBV6-1 and TRBJ2-7, with a tentative D call TRBD2 (6 bases). Germline lookup yields CDR1 MNHNS and CDR2 SASEGT. V lost 4 bases and J lost 2, with 15 bases in between. This CDR3 region has 15 residues. CDR3 bases: TGTGCCAGCAGTGCCGGCGGGGCGTATACCTACGAGCAGTACTTC. Translated, it gives CASSAGGAYTYEQYF.

V is TRBV18 and J is TRBJ1-5, with D possibly matching TRBD1 (5 bases). The V end was cut by 3 bases, the J end by 0 bases, with 15 bases between. The CDR3 sequence is 17 residues long. Germline CDR1 and CDR2: KGHSH and LQKENI. CDR3 in DNA: TGTGCCAGCTCACCGCGACAGAGCGGGAATAGCAATCAGCCCCAGCATTTT. This gives the protein CASSPRQSGNSNQPQHF.

The CDR3 DNA follows: TGTGCCAGCAGCCAAGACGCAGGGTATGAGCAGTTCTTC. Translating it yields CASSQDAGYEQFF. The chain employs TRBV4-2 and TRBJ2-1; possibly TRBD1 for D (5 bases). The CDR3 extends over 13 amino acids. V lost 0 bases and J lost 8, with 8 bases in between. Germline assignment: CDR1 LGHNA and CDR2 YNFKEQ.

CDR3 bases: TGCGCCAGCAGCTTGTGGCTGGGGGGCGGCGGGGAGCTGTTTTTT. The encoded protein is CASSLWLGGGGELFF. The chain links TRBV5-1 to TRBJ2-2; the D gene could be TRBD1 or TRBD2 (6 bases each). CDR3 size: 15 residues. Germline V gene data show CDR1 as SGHRS and CDR2 as YFSETQ. The germline V and J ends were trimmed by 1 base and 7 bases, with 14 bases remaining between them. Drawing the rest from reference TRBV5-1 and TRBJ2-2, the complete variable domain is KAGVTQTPRYLIKTRGQQVTLSCSPISGHRSVSWYQQTPGQGLQFLFEYFSETQRNKGNFPGRFSGRQFSNSRSEMNVSTLELGDSALYLCASSLWLGGGGELFFGEGSRLTVL.

The J gene is TRBJ1-1, the V gene TRBV19, with D uncertain. The CDR3 totals 18 residues. Germline V gene sequence: CDR1 LNHDA, CDR2 SQIVND (reference sequence). The V and J ends lost 3 bases and 4 bases respectively, with 24 bases between them. The CDR3 loop is CASSIFRPLAGSGTEAFF. As DNA, the CDR3 is TGTGCCAGTAGTATTTTTCGGCCTCTAGCAGGAAGCGGCACTGAAGCTTTCTTT.

This chain uses TRBV9 with TRBJ2-7; 7 bases align to TRBD1. The CDR3 sequence is 15 residues long. Germline CDR1 reads SGDLS; CDR2 reads YYNGEE. Trimming took 3 bases from V and 3 from J; bases not matched to a gene: 9. The CDR3 protein is CASSARPGTDYEQYF. The CDR3 DNA is TGTGCCAGCAGCGCACGCCCTGGGACAGACTACGAGCAGTACTTC.

The chain is built from TRBV7-3 and TRBJ2-3; 9 nucleotides agree with TRBD1. Germline V gives CDR1 SGHTA, CDR2 FQGTGA. V was pared by 6 bases and J by 0 bases, with 4 bases of the junction left unmatched. CDR3 length equals 15 residues. The CDR3 DNA reads as TGTGCCAGCAGGCCAGGGACAGGGAGCACAGATACGCAGTATTTT. Its translation is CASRPGTGSTDTQYF.

J is TRBJ2-2 and V is TRBV5-5; D perhaps matches TRBD2 (5 bases). The CDR3 covers 13 residues. The germline CDR1 and CDR2 sequences are SGHKS and YYEKEE (reference sequence). Trimming stripped 4 bases from V and 7 bases from J, with 11 bases between. CDR3 DNA: TGTGCCAGCAGCGAGCCCCGGGGCGGGGAGCTGTTTTTT. It encodes CASSEPRGGELFF. Variable domain in full (rest from reference TRBV5-5 and TRBJ2-2): DAGVTQSPTHLIKTRGQQVTLRCSPISGHKSVSWYQQVLGQGPQFIFQYYEKEERGRGNFPDRFSARQFPNYSSELNVNALLLGDSALYLCASSEPRGGELFFGEGSRLTVL.

V usage is TRBV6-5 and J usage is TRBJ2-7; D may match TRBD1 or TRBD2 (5 bases each). V dropped 3 bases and J dropped 3 bases, with 12 bases sitting between them. Germline-derived CDR1 and CDR2 are MNHEY and SVGAGI. The CDR3 totals 14 residues. The CDR3 DNA follows: TGTGCCAGCAGTTATTTGGGGGACCTCTACGAGCAGTACTTC. Amino acid sequence: CASSYLGDLYEQYF.

The rearrangement joins TRBV19 to TRBJ2-1, with TRBD1 as a possible D gene (7 bases). The CDR3 extends over 15 amino acids. The germline gives CDR1 LNHDA, CDR2 SQIVND (reference sequence). V lost 1 base to trimming and J lost 4 bases, with 11 bases between them. The CDR3 DNA sequence: TGTGCCAGTAGTATAGGCGGGACAGCTTACAATGAGCAGTTCTTC. It translates to CASSIGGTAYNEQFF.

This clone was counted a single time. The chain joins TRBV18 to TRBJ1-1, with D maybe TRBD1 (6 bases). Trimming took off 8 bases at V and 1 base at J, with 11 bases between the two ends. CDR3 length equals 13 residues. Per germline, CDR1 KGHSH and CDR2 LQKENI. The CDR3 sequence: CASAQGTNTEAFF. CDR3 bases: TGTGCCAGCGCGCAGGGGACGAACACTGAAGCTTTCTTT.

The chain couples TRBV28 to TRBJ1-5, with D hard to call. Germline V lookup: CDR1 MDHEN, CDR2 SYDVKM. The V gene lost 3 bases and the J gene lost 1 base, with 10 bases spanning the gap. The length of the CDR3 is 15 residues. CDR3 sequence reads: CASSFPWESNQPQHF. DNA of the CDR3: TGTGCCAGCAGTTTCCCCTGGGAGAGCAATCAGCCCCAGCATTTT.

The V call is TRBV9, the J call TRBJ2-7, with 13 nucleotides matching TRBD2. V shed 2 bases and J 2 bases; nucleotides not matched to a gene: 10. Looked up from germline, CDR1 is SGDLS and CDR2 is YYNGEE. The CDR3 covers 18 residues. The CDR3 sequence is CASSVVWGLAGIPYEQYF. In DNA form, the CDR3 reads TGTGCCAGCAGCGTTGTGTGGGGACTAGCGGGAATCCCCTACGAGCAGTACTTC.

The V call is TRBV27, the J call TRBJ1-1; tentatively, D is TRBD1 (5 bases). The CDR3 is 15 amino acids. CDR1 and CDR2 (germline): MNHEY, SMNVEV (reference sequence). Between the trimmed V and J ends, which lost 2 bases and 0 bases, there was a span of 10 bases. The CDR3 here is CASSLMGGVNTEAFF. In nucleotides, the CDR3 is TGTGCCAGCAGTTTAATGGGGGGGGTGAACACTGAAGCTTTCTTT.

This clone was detected only once. V gene TRBV4-1 combines with J gene TRBJ2-7; TRBD2 is a possible D gene (6 bases). Germline-derived CDR1 and CDR2 are MGHRA and YSYEKL. This CDR3 spans 15 amino acids. Trimming removed 3 bases at V and 9 bases at J, with 21 bases between. DNA of the CDR3: TGCGCCAGCAGCCAGGAACCGGGACTCTACGTCGCGCAGTACTTC. Protein: CASSQEPGLYVAQYF.

This chain uses TRBV4-1 with TRBJ1-5; a possible D gene is TRBD1 (5 bases). The CDR3 runs 17 residues. V was pared by 3 bases and J by 4 bases, with 19 bases between. Germline CDR1 reads MGHRA; CDR2 reads YSYEKL. The CDR3 reads CASSQGWGGADNQPQHF. CDR3 sequence (DNA): TGCGCCAGCAGCCAGGGATGGGGGGGTGCGGATAATCAGCCCCAGCATTTT.

The chain has TRBV7-6 and TRBJ1-1; D not resolved. This CDR3 region has 13 residues. The germline CDR1 and CDR2 sequences are SGHVS and FNYEAQ. V was shortened by 5 bases and J by 4 bases, with 11 bases between the two germline ends. The CDR3 sequence is CASSPDIATEAFF. The DNA for the CDR3 is TGTGCCAGCAGCCCTGACATCGCCACTGAAGCTTTCTTT.

The chain combines TRBV5-4 with TRBJ2-5, with D hard to call. This CDR3 spans 16 amino acids. Trimming removed 1 base at V and 1 base at J, with 14 bases between. The germline gives CDR1 SGHNT, CDR2 YYREEE (reference sequence). CDR3 residues: CASSLSAPFFQETQYF. The CDR3 DNA reads as TGTGCCAGCAGCTTGTCAGCTCCATTCTTCCAAGAGACCCAGTACTTC.

The chain uses TRBV7-2 and TRBJ1-1; 7 bases align to TRBD1. The germline V gene encodes CDR1 SGHTA and CDR2 FQGNSA. Trimming cost V 4 bases and J 6 bases; bases outside gene matches: 11. The CDR3 runs 15 residues. The CDR3 loop reads CASSSRVQGHAEAFF. In DNA, the CDR3 is TGTGCCAGCAGCTCAAGGGTACAGGGGCACGCTGAAGCTTTCTTT. The entire variable domain, with the rest obtained from reference TRBV7-2 and TRBJ1-1, is as follows: GAGVSQSPSNKVTEKGKDVELRCDPISGHTALYWYRQSLGQGLEFLIYFQGNSAPDKSGLPSDRFSAERTGGSVSTLTIQRTQQEDSAVYLCASSSRVQGHAEAFFGQGTRLTVV.

The gene calls are TRBV18 and TRBJ1-2, with a weak D call TRBD1 (6 bases). Trimming left V 0 bases short and J 6 bases short, with 11 bases between. Germline CDR1 is KGHSH and CDR2 is LQKENI. The CDR3 covers 14 residues. For the CDR3, the DNA is TGTGCCAGCTCACCACCTACGGGGGCTAATGGCTACACCTTC. Amino acid sequence: CASSPPTGANGYTF.